A single sample is the source of the 23 T cell receptor beta chains below, sequenced in a study of T-cell memory formation after mild COVID-19. TCRdb processed the 5' RACE reads anew with MiXCR; each CDR3 protein has one entry. In the table there are 100,000 to 140,000 distinct CDR3 sequences, 13% to 15% of which are singletons. The specimen was PBMCs or a T cell subset sorted from them (not recorded which). The source of these receptors is a man between 18 and 29 years old who had mild COVID-19 (a few samples of this study predate the infection). Cell type and time point are not known.

This clonotype appeared a few times. J is TRBJ2-1 and V is TRBV24-1; D ambiguous. V was shortened by 11 bases and J by 4 bases, with 17 bases between the two germline ends. This CDR3 is 14 amino acids long. From germline, CDR1 is KGHDR and CDR2 SFDVKD. The CDR3 protein is CASNAGPPYNEQFF. The CDR3 bases are TGTGCCAGTAATGCAGGTCCCCCTTACAATGAGCAGTTCTTC.

This clonotype has more than one count but fewer than ten. The chain couples TRBV15 to TRBJ1-5, with 8 bases identical to TRBD1. Germline V gene data show CDR1 as LNHNV and CDR2 as YYDKDF (reference sequence). Losses at the gene ends were 1 base for V and 4 bases for J; bases not matched to a gene: 3. The CDR3 covers 15 residues. The CDR3 loop is CATSRAGGKNQPQHF. CDR3 DNA sequence: TGTGCCACCAGCAGAGCAGGGGGCAAGAATCAGCCCCAGCATTTT.

This clonotype showed up just a few times. The gene calls are TRBV7-9 and TRBJ1-2, with D tentatively TRBD1 (5 bases). Trimming removed 5 bases from V and 0 bases from J, with 19 bases in between. The germline CDR1 and CDR2 sequences are SEHNR and FQNEAQ (reference sequence). There are 17 residues in the CDR3. CDR3 amino acids: CASSPILGIQANYGYTF. In DNA form, the CDR3 reads TGTGCCAGCAGCCCCATACTGGGGATACAGGCTAACTATGGCTACACCTTC.

This clonotype was seen a handful of times. The chain employs TRBV19 and TRBJ1-2, with D tentatively TRBD1 (5 bases). Trimming stripped 7 bases from V and 5 bases from J, with 11 bases between. The CDR3 spans 12 residues. Looked up from germline, CDR1 is LNHDA and CDR2 is SQIVND (reference sequence). The CDR3 nucleotides are TGTGCCAGTACCGTTGGGGGGTATGGCTACACCTTC. Its protein is CASTVGGYGYTF.

The chain combines TRBV2 with TRBJ2-3; 12 bases map to TRBD1. This CDR3 has 16 amino acids. Unmatched junction bases numbered 11, after V lost 10 bases and J lost 3 bases. Germline loops: CDR1 SNHLY, CDR2 FYNNEI. The CDR3 here is CATTGTGGAGTDTQYF. The DNA of the CDR3 is TGTGCCACAACCGGGACAGGGGGCGCCGGGACAGATACGCAGTATTTT.

The chain combines TRBV7-3 with TRBJ2-1, with D uncertain. The CDR3 loop spans 13 amino acids. Germline V gives CDR1 SGHTA, CDR2 FQGTGA. Trimming pared 0 bases from V and 6 bases from J, leaving 6 bases between. The CDR3 region is CASSLTIGNEQFF. The CDR3 DNA follows: TGTGCCAGCAGCTTAACCATCGGCAATGAGCAGTTCTTC. Looking up the rest from reference TRBV7-3 and TRBJ2-1 gives the full variable domain: GAGVSQTPSNKVTEKGKYVELRCDPISGHTALYWYRQSLGQGPEFLIYFQGTGAADDSGLPNDRFFAVRPEGSVSTLKIQRTERGDSAVYLCASSLTIGNEQFFGPGTRLTVL.

The sample holds a few counts of this clonotype. The chain links TRBV29-1 to TRBJ1-2; D ambiguous. V lost 4 bases and J lost 7, with 13 bases in between. The CDR3 is made up of 12 amino acids. Germline V gene data show CDR1 as SQVTM and CDR2 as ANQGSEA. Here the CDR3 reads CSVAVGSAGYTF. The CDR3 DNA reads as TGCAGCGTTGCAGTAGGGTCCGCTGGCTACACCTTC. Drawing the rest from reference TRBV29-1 and TRBJ1-2, the complete variable domain is SAVISQKPSRDICQRGTSLTIQCQVDSQVTMMFWYRQQPGQSLTLIATANQGSEATYESGFVIDKFPISRPNLTFSTLTVSNMSPEDSSIYLCSVAVGSAGYTFGSGTRLTVV.

The table lists this clonotype with a few counts. The chain has TRBV20-1 and TRBJ2-7; D gene unclear. The V gene's germline CDR1 is DFQATT and CDR2 SNEGSKA (reference sequence). CDR3 length: 13 amino acids. The V gene lost 2 bases and the J gene lost 2 bases, with 10 bases spanning the gap. This CDR3 reads CSARSSGTYEQYF. DNA of the CDR3: TGCAGTGCTAGAAGCAGTGGGACCTACGAGCAGTACTTC.

The chain is built from TRBV27 and TRBJ2-2, with 11 nucleotides matching TRBD2. The CDR3 loop spans 14 amino acids. The trim removed 3 bases at V and 6 bases at J, leaving 0 bases unmatched. Germline assignment: CDR1 MNHEY and CDR2 SMNVEV (reference sequence). The CDR3, as DNA: TGTGCCAGCAGTTTTAGCGGGGGGGCCGGGGAGCTGTTTTTT. Translation gives CASSFSGGAGELFF.

The chain joins TRBV6-4 to TRBJ2-1; D might be TRBD1 (6 bases). Germline CDR1 reads MRHNA; CDR2 reads SNTAGT. Trimming took 5 bases from V and 2 from J, leaving 13 bases between them. This CDR3 is 15 amino acids long. The CDR3 is CASSSRGGTYNEQFF. CDR3 coding DNA: TGTGCCAGCAGTTCCAGGGGCGGTACCTACAATGAGCAGTTCTTC.

This clonotype was seen only a few times. The chain joins TRBV7-8 to TRBJ1-5, with D uncertain. V lost 1 base to trimming and J lost 7 bases, with 17 bases between them. The CDR3 totals 16 residues. CDR1 is SGHVS and CDR2 is FQNEAQ in the germline V gene. Here the CDR3 reads CASSLGAQGFNQPQHF. In DNA, the CDR3 is TGTGCCAGCAGCTTAGGGGCTCAAGGTTTCAACCAGCCCCAGCATTTT. The whole variable domain, remainder taken from reference TRBV7-8 and TRBJ1-5, is GAGVSQSPRYKVAKRGQDVALRCDPISGHVSLFWYQQALGQGPEFLTYFQNEAQLDKSGLPSDRFFAERPEGSVSTLKIQRTQQEDSAVYLCASSLGAQGFNQPQHFGDGTRLSIL.

This clonotype was observed a handful of times. The chain carries TRBV19 and TRBJ2-1, with D tentatively TRBD2 (5 bases). CDR3 size: 12 residues. CDR1 LNHDA and CDR2 SQIVND come from the germline V gene (reference sequence). Trimming left V 3 bases short and J 8 bases short, with 8 bases between. As DNA, the CDR3 is TGTGCCAGTAGTATGGGGAGTTATGAGCAGTTCTTC. This sequence encodes CASSMGSYEQFF. Full variable domain (missing parts from reference TRBV19 and TRBJ2-1): DGGITQSPKYLFRKEGQNVTLSCEQNLNHDAMYWYRQDPGQGLRLIYYSQIVNDFQKGDIAEGYSVSREKKESFPLTVTSAQKNPTAFYLCASSMGSYEQFFGPGTRLTVL.

This clonotype has more than one count but fewer than ten. The chain carries TRBV12-3 or TRBV12-4 and TRBJ2-1, with a weak D call TRBD1 (5 bases). With 6 bases removed from V and 6 bases from J, the gap between germline ends came to 9 bases. This CDR3 is 12 amino acids long. Written as DNA, the CDR3 is TGTGCCAGCAGAGATCAGGGCAATGAGCAGTTCTTC. The encoded protein is CASRDQGNEQFF.

In this sample, this clonotype turned up a few times. The rearrangement uses TRBV6-6 and TRBJ1-2; D possibly corresponds to TRBD1 (6 bases). V was cut by 7 bases and J by 5 bases, with 17 bases left in between. This CDR3 contains 14 residues. Germline loops: CDR1 MNHNY, CDR2 SVGAGI (reference sequence). The CDR3 coding sequence is TGTGCCAGCATAAAGGACAGCATTCTTTATGGCTACACCTTC. It encodes CASIKDSILYGYTF.

At least ten counts were recorded for this clonotype. The rearrangement links TRBV4-1 to TRBJ2-3; weak D call: TRBD1 (5 bases). The ends were cut back, 1 base at V and 3 bases at J, with 14 bases in the middle. Germline V gives CDR1 MGHRA, CDR2 YSYEKL. The CDR3 runs to 16 residues. Here the CDR3 reads CASSQAQGFGTDTQYF. In DNA form, the CDR3 reads TGCGCCAGCAGCCAAGCCCAGGGATTTGGGACAGATACGCAGTATTTT.

This clonotype was picked up many times. V is TRBV4-1 and J is TRBJ2-1; weak D call: TRBD2 (6 bases). This CDR3 is built from 14 residues. V was clipped by 8 bases and J by 9 bases, with 20 bases between them. Germline CDR1 is MGHRA and CDR2 is YSYEKL. This CDR3 is CASGRAGRGSEQFF. CDR3 in DNA: TGCGCCAGCGGCAGGGCGGGGAGAGGCAGTGAGCAGTTCTTC.

This clonotype has just a few counts. The chain combines TRBV7-2 with TRBJ1-5; D is unresolved. Germline values: CDR1 SGHTA, CDR2 FQGNSA. This CDR3 region has 15 residues. Trimming stripped 5 bases from V and 2 bases from J, with 13 bases between. The CDR3 is CASSLTWTGNQPQHF. The CDR3 DNA reads as TGTGCCAGCAGCCTTACCTGGACGGGCAATCAGCCCCAGCATTTT. The variable domain in full, completed from reference TRBV7-2 and TRBJ1-5, reads GAGVSQSPSNKVTEKGKDVELRCDPISGHTALYWYRQSLGQGLEFLIYFQGNSAPDKSGLPSDRFSAERTGGSVSTLTIQRTQQEDSAVYLCASSLTWTGNQPQHFGDGTRLSIL.

The chain uses TRBV7-2 and TRBJ1-5; possibly TRBD1 for D (5 bases). Trimming cost V 3 bases and J 3 bases, with 12 bases left between them. The CDR3 is made up of 15 amino acids. Germline loops: CDR1 SGHTA, CDR2 FQGNSA. CDR3 DNA: TGTGCCAGCAGCTTCATGGGACCGATCAATCAGCCCCAGCATTTT. Translated, it gives CASSFMGPINQPQHF.

About this clonotype itself: The junction shows a germline mismatch at one end, possibly a read error. V gene TRBV7-7 combines with J gene TRBJ2-2, with a possible D match to TRBD2 (6 bases). Germline V CDR1 and CDR2: SSHAT, FNYEAQ (reference sequence). CDR3 size: 15 residues. The CDR3 reads CASSLDGGVTGELFF. The DNA of the CDR3 is TGTGCTAGCAGCTTAGATGGAGGGGTCACCGGGGAGCTGTTTTTT.

This chain links TRBV3-1 with TRBJ2-7; no definite D call. Looked up from germline, CDR1 is LGHDT and CDR2 is YNNKEL (reference sequence). V lost 4 bases, J lost 6 bases, and 7 bases lay in between. The CDR3 consists of 11 residues. The CDR3 spells CASSPDLEQYV. DNA for the CDR3: TGTGCCAGCAGCCCGGACCTCGAGCAGTACGTC.

There are many counts of this clonotype. The chain has TRBV27 and TRBJ2-1, with D possibly being TRBD1 (6 bases). This CDR3 comprises 15 residues. CDR1 and CDR2 (germline): MNHEY, SMNVEV (reference sequence). The V gene lost 5 bases and the J gene lost 5 bases, with 16 bases spanning the gap. The CDR3 protein is CASSIRTDGNNEQFF. CDR3 in DNA: TGTGCCAGCAGTATAAGGACAGACGGGAACAATGAGCAGTTCTTC.

The table lists this clonotype with many counts. The gene calls are TRBV12-3 or TRBV12-4 and TRBJ2-5, with 8 positions matching TRBD1. This CDR3 region has 14 residues. V lost 5 bases and J lost 5; bases outside the gene matches: 7. In DNA form, the CDR3 reads TGTGCCAGCAGTCCGGGACAGGTCAAGGAGACCCAGTACTTC. This codes for CASSPGQVKETQYF.

The table lists this clonotype with a few counts. This chain uses TRBV13 with TRBJ2-3, with D possibly TRBD2 on 6 matching bases. The V and J ends lost 5 bases and 1 base respectively, with 13 bases between them. The CDR3 consists of 15 residues. Germline V CDR1 and CDR2: PRHDT, FYEKMQ (reference sequence). CDR3 amino acids: CASSPYGEGTDTQYF. As DNA, the CDR3 is TGTGCCAGCAGCCCCTATGGGGAGGGCACAGATACGCAGTATTTT.